These T cell receptor beta chains were read from a single sample in a study of shared clonotypes between healthy human individuals. The repertoire was sequenced with immunoSEQ multiplex PCR; TCRdb's copy has only in-frame clones and lacks some. This sample yields roughly 2.2 million clones, of which around 92% are seen a single time; approximately 0.39% belongs to the top ten. Sequences were obtained from naive CD4+ T cells from PBMCs. Receptor source: a man between 18 and 29 years old in good health. Some clones in this sample may be carry-over from other donors' samples. The CDR3 runs from the conserved cysteine through the conserved F or W. A D gene is named only where the DNA matches it firmly. Rows may omit the clone size; those that give it use once, few, many or a size class.

abundance,d_gene,j_gene,v_gene,CDR3nt,CDR3aa
-,TRBD1,TRBJ1-1,TRBV14,TGTGCCAGCAGTCACACAGGGGTCGCTTTCTTT,CASSHTGVAFF
-,-,TRBJ1-2,TRBV9,TGTGCCAGCAGCGTAGTGGCAGGGAATTATGGCTACACCTTC,CASSVVAGNYGYTF
-,TRBD1,TRBJ1-4,TRBV28,TGTGCCAGCAGTACAGGGGACGGAACTAATGAAAAACTGTTTTTT,CASSTGDGTNEKLFF
-,-,TRBJ2-2,TRBV18,TGTGCCAGCTCGCTCAGGGGACACCTGAACACCGGGGAGCTGTTTTTT,CASSLRGHLNTGELFF
-,-,TRBJ2-7,TRBV30,TGTGCCTGGAGTGTCGGGCCCGTCGAGCAGTACTTC,CAWSVGPVEQYF
-,-,TRBJ1-1,TRBV28,TGTGCCGCCACCCCCCAAGTGAACACTGAAGCTTTCTTT,CAATPQVNTEAFF
-,-,TRBJ2-5,TRBV5-1,TGCGCCAGCAGCTTGGGGGGGCGAGAGACCCAGTACTTC,CASSLGGRETQYF
-,TRBD1,TRBJ1-4,TRBV19,TGTGCCAGTAACGCCCAGGGGGCTGAAAAACTGTTTTTT,CASNAQGAEKLFF
-,TRBD1,TRBJ1-1,TRBV5-1,TGCGCCAGCAAAACCCAGGGGGAGAACACTGAAGCTTTCTTT,CASKTQGENTEAFF
-,-,TRBJ1-1,TRBV18,TGTGCCAGCTCAATCGGGACTGTCGGGCTCACTGAAGCTTTCTTT,CASSIGTVGLTEAFF
-,-,TRBJ1-2,TRBV28,TGTGCCAGCACCCGACCCCGGGCAAGCGCTAACTATGGCTACACCTTC,CASTRPRASANYGYTF
-,-,TRBJ1-5,TRBV27,TGTGCCAGCAGTCCCTTTGGGCGGAACCTCAATCAGCCCCAGCATTTT,CASSPFGRNLNQPQHF
-,TRBD2,TRBJ2-1,TRBV10-3,TGTGCCATCAGTGAGTCGACTAGCGGGAGCGGTGAGCAGTTCTTC,CAISESTSGSGEQFF
-,-,TRBJ1-4,TRBV15,TGTGCCACCAGCACCCTCGACAGAGATAATGAAAAACTGTTTTTT,CATSTLDRDNEKLFF
-,TRBD2,TRBJ2-7,TRBV5-4,TGTGCCAGCAGCCCATATAGCGGGAGTCTTCCCTACGAGCAGTACTTC,CASSPYSGSLPYEQYF
-,-,TRBJ2-5,TRBV7-8,TGTGCCAGCAGCTTATTTAGTCGGTGGGTTCAAGAGACCCAGTACTTC,CASSLFSRWVQETQYF
few,-,TRBJ1-1,TRBV7-3,TGTGCCAGCAGCTTACTAGGAGGACAGTACACTGAAGCTTTCTTT,CASSLLGGQYTEAFF
-,-,TRBJ2-1,TRBV7-3,TGTGCCAGCAGCCTTCAGACCGCGAGCAATGAGCAGTTCTTC,CASSLQTASNEQFF
-,TRBD2,TRBJ2-3,TRBV11-2,TGTGCCAGCAGCTTAATAGCGGGAGGGTACACAGATACGCAGTATTTT,CASSLIAGGYTDTQYF
-,TRBD1,TRBJ2-5,TRBV7-9,TGTGCCAGCAGCCCCCCGACAGGGGTGGAGACCCAGTACTTC,CASSPPTGVETQYF
-,-,TRBJ1-2,TRBV7-9,TGTGCCAGCAGCTATGGACGGAGGGGTGATAACTATGGCCACACCTTC,CASSYGRRGDNYGHTF
-,-,TRBJ2-3,TRBV2,TGTGCCAGCAGTGACCTCACCCCAGATACGCAGTATTTT,CASSDLTPDTQYF
-,-,TRBJ2-2,TRBV7-3,TGTGCCAGCAGCCCCTACAGCACCGGGGAGCTGTTTTTT,CASSPYSTGELFF
-,-,TRBJ2-5,TRBV7-9,TGTGCCAGCAGCGGAGTGGACCAGTACTTC,CASSGVDQYF
-,-,TRBJ1-3,TRBV18,TGTGCCAGCTCACCCCCCGACAGACTATCTGGAAACACCATATATTTT,CASSPPDRLSGNTIYF
-,-,TRBJ1-2,TRBV28,TGTGCCAGCAGTTTACCCAAGGGGGGACGCGGCTACACCTTC,CASSLPKGGRGYTF
-,TRBD2,TRBJ2-5,TRBV6-6,TGTGCCAGCAGAAAGCTAGCGGTTCAAGAGACCCAGTACTTC,CASRKLAVQETQYF
-,-,TRBJ1-1,TRBV5-1,TGCGCCAGCAGCTTGGGCCATGCAGGCACTGAAGCTTTCTTT,CASSLGHAGTEAFF
-,-,TRBJ2-1,TRBV7-6,TGTGCCAGCAGCCCCAGGGGGGGCGGTGAGCAGTTCTTC,CASSPRGGGEQFF
once,-,TRBJ1-1,TRBV18,TGTGCCAGCTCACCACGGCAGCCCAACACTGAAGCTTTCTTT,CASSPRQPNTEAFF
-,TRBD1,TRBJ1-1,TRBV7-2,TGTGCCAGCAGCCAAGACAGGGGGCGGTACACTGAAGCTTTCTTT,CASSQDRGRYTEAFF
-,TRBD1,TRBJ2-1,TRBV27,TGTGCCAGCACCCGAAAGGGGTCGACAGGGACCTCCTACAATGAGCAGTTCTTC,CASTRKGSTGTSYNEQFF
few,TRBD1,TRBJ1-1,TRBV14,TGTGCCAGCAGCCAAGGTATGGGACAGGGAGCTTTCTTT,CASSQGMGQGAFF
-,-,TRBJ2-3,TRBV7-2,TGTGCCAGCAGCTCCGGCTTGAGTCCACGCACAGATACGCAGTATTTT,CASSSGLSPRTDTQYF
few,TRBD1,TRBJ1-1,TRBV18,TGTGCCAGCTCATCAACATGGACAGGGGCGAACACTGAAGCTTTCTTT,CASSSTWTGANTEAFF
-,-,TRBJ2-1,TRBV6-1,TGTGCCAGCAGTGAAGGGGTAGAGCGGGCCTACAATGAGCAGTTCTTC,CASSEGVERAYNEQFF
once,-,TRBJ1-3,TRBV28,TGTGCCAGCACCCCGGGACGGGCGGGGGGAAACACCATATATTTT,CASTPGRAGGNTIYF
-,-,TRBJ2-2,TRBV28,TGTGCCTCCGCGAGAGTTAACGCCGGGGAGCTGTTTTTT,CASARVNAGELFF
-,-,TRBJ2-7,TRBV2,TGTGCCAGCAGTGCCGGCGGGGGCCACACCTACGAGCAGTACTTC,CASSAGGGHTYEQYF
-,-,TRBJ2-7,TRBV19,TGTGCCAGTAGTATTGATTTAGGGCTCCCCTACGAGCAGTACTTC,CASSIDLGLPYEQYF
-,-,TRBJ1-1,TRBV7-8,TGTGCCAGCAATTTTCAGGGAAACACTGAAGCTTTCTTT,CASNFQGNTEAFF
-,-,TRBJ1-5,TRBV6-4,TGTGCCAGCAGCCAGGAAAGCAATCAGCCCCAGCATTTT,CASSQESNQPQHF
once,TRBD1,TRBJ2-2,TRBV5-1,TGCGCCAGCAGCACAGCGACAGGGGGACGAACCGGGGAGCTGTTTTTT,CASSTATGGRTGELFF
-,TRBD2,TRBJ2-5,TRBV28,TGTGCCAGCAGATTCCCACTAGCGGGAGGGCCCCAGACCCAGTACTTC,CASRFPLAGGPQTQYF
-,TRBD2,TRBJ2-7,TRBV4-1,TGCGCCAGCAGCCAAGCCGGGGCGGGAGGGCCCCCCTACGAGCAGTACTTC,CASSQAGAGGPPYEQYF
-,TRBD1,TRBJ2-1,TRBV7-2,TGTGCCAGCAGCTTAGGATCCACAGGGGGCCAGGATGAGCAGTTCTTC,CASSLGSTGGQDEQFF
-,TRBD1,TRBJ1-1,TRBV7-2,TGTGCCAGCAGCCCAAGACAGGGGGGCACTGAAGCTTTCTTT,CASSPRQGGTEAFF
-,TRBD1,TRBJ1-5,TRBV5-4,TGTGCCAGCAGCCCCGGACCGGGACAGGGGGCGTCTAATCAGCCCCAGCATTTT,CASSPGPGQGASNQPQHF
few,-,TRBJ2-5,TRBV7-2,TGTGCCAGCAGCTTAGCGGGCTTCCAAGAGACCCAGTACTTC,CASSLAGFQETQYF
-,-,TRBJ2-7,TRBV10-3,TGTGCCATCAGCCGGGGCGCCCACGAGCAGTACTTC,CAISRGAHEQYF
-,-,TRBJ1-1,TRBV9,TGTGCCAGCAGCGTAGAACCCAAGAACACTGAAGCTTTCTTT,CASSVEPKNTEAFF
-,TRBD2,TRBJ2-7,TRBV6-6,TGTGCCAGCAGTTATTCTCGGGAGGCCATGTCCTACGAGCAGTACTTC,CASSYSREAMSYEQYF
-,TRBD1,TRBJ2-3,TRBV27,TGTGCCAGCAGTTGGCGAGCCTTCCGGGACAGGGGCACAGATACGCAGTATTTT,CASSWRAFRDRGTDTQYF
-,TRBD1,TRBJ1-2,TRBV2,TGTGCCAGCAGCGAACAGGGGGCTCATGGCTACACCTTC,CASSEQGAHGYTF